This T cell receptor beta chain was obtained from a study of shared clonotypes between healthy human individuals. A word on this clone: Antigen: not known.

The authors loaded about 200 ng DNA, 28,000 or so T cell genomes, into sorted-subset replicate PCRs. The repertoire was sequenced with immunoSEQ multiplex PCR; TCRdb's copy has only in-frame clones and lacks some. The table records some 580,000 clones, about 97% of them present only once. Every contributor of samples was a Caucasian grown-up residing in Nashville, Tennessee. The CDR3 covers 12 residues. Germline loops: CDR1 LNHDA, CDR2 SQIVND (reference sequence). Trimming took 4 bases from V and 12 from J, leaving 13 bases between them. General study findings and limits: Represented genetic and exposure-history diversity was restricted by having few donors.

The chain employs TRBV19 and TRBJ2-1, with D perhaps matching TRBD1 (5 bases). The material sequenced was naive CD4+ T cells sorted from blood. Described subset: CD45RA+ positively selected. This clonotype was sampled from a woman aged 30 to 39 in good health. The CDR3 region has the DNA TGTGCCAGTAGTACACAGGCGACGAGGCAGTTCTTC. It translates to CASSTQATRQFF.